The 18 T cell receptor beta chains below come from one sample, sequenced in a study of T cell changes during pregnancy in multiple sclerosis. This table comes from immunoSEQ multiplex PCR, and its TCRdb copy is limited to in-frame clones, with some not included. The sample has under 45,000 clones, 90% seen once. The sample here was CD8+ T cells from peripheral blood mononuclear cells, taken in the third trimester of pregnancy. The receptors stem from a female donor with multiple sclerosis, enrolled in a pregnancy study.

This chain joins TRBV30 and TRBJ2-5; 9 positions agree with TRBD2. J lost 5 bases, V lost 3 bases, and 4 bases had no gene match. The CDR3 consists of 13 residues. Germline CDR1 is GTSNPN and CDR2 is SVGIG (reference sequence). The chain's CDR3 is CAWSRREGETQYF. The CDR3, as DNA: TGTGCCTGGAGCAGGCGGGAGGGGGAGACCCAGTACTTC.

The rearrangement uses TRBV28 and TRBJ2-3; 9 bases match TRBD2. Trimming removed 5 bases from V and 3 bases from J; junction bases left unmatched: 6. The CDR3 contains 15 residues. Germline assignment: CDR1 MDHEN and CDR2 SYDVKM. The CDR3 reads CASSPTLAGTDTQYF. The CDR3 bases are TGTGCCAGCAGTCCTACGCTAGCGGGGACAGATACGCAGTATTTT.

J is TRBJ2-1 and V is TRBV28; 10 nucleotides align to TRBD2. The CDR3 is made up of 14 amino acids. The germline V gene has CDR1 MDHEN and CDR2 SYDVKM. V was clipped by 6 bases and J by 5 bases; unmatched bases: 4. CDR3 region: CASSLAGEDNEQFF. The CDR3 DNA is TGTGCCAGCAGCCTAGCGGGGGAAGACAATGAGCAGTTCTTC. The complete variable domain, with remaining parts taken from reference TRBV28 and TRBJ2-1, reads DVKVTQSSRYLVKRTGEKVFLECVQDMDHENMFWYRQDPGLGLRLIYFSYDVKMKEKGDIPEGYSVSREKKERFSLILESASTNQTSMYLCASSLAGEDNEQFFGPGTRLTVL.

The rearrangement joins TRBV4-3 to TRBJ2-1; TRBD2 matches 13 bases. Germline-derived CDR1 and CDR2 are LGHNA and YSLEER. CDR3 length equals 17 residues. V dropped 0 bases and J dropped 4; count of bases not matched to a gene: 3. The CDR3 protein is CASSQDQLAGGYNEQFF. The CDR3 nucleotides read TGCGCCAGCAGCCAAGATCAACTAGCGGGGGGGTACAATGAGCAGTTCTTC.

The CDR3 bases are TGTGCCAGCAGCTTTGGCAGCTCAGGGGGCTACACCTTC. This translates into CASSFGSSGGYTF. The J gene is TRBJ1-2, the V gene TRBV5-4; a possible D gene is TRBD1 (5 bases). The CDR3 contains 13 residues. Germline V gene sequence: CDR1 SGHNT, CDR2 YYREEE (reference sequence). The V end was cut by 2 bases, the J end by 8 bases, with 13 bases between.

The V call is TRBV6-4, the J call TRBJ1-1; no firm D call. Germline V gives CDR1 MRHNA, CDR2 SNTAGT. This CDR3 has 13 amino acids. V lost 0 bases to trimming and J lost 4 bases, with 6 bases between them. CDR3 region: CASSDSDTTEAFF. The CDR3 nucleotides read TGTGCCAGCAGTGACTCAGACACCACTGAAGCTTTCTTT.

The chain combines TRBV7-6 with TRBJ2-5; D is ambiguous. CDR1 and CDR2 (germline): SGHVS, FNYEAQ. Trimming removed 4 bases from V and 1 base from J, with 10 bases in between. The CDR3 is 14 amino acids. In nucleotides, the CDR3 is TGTGCCAGCAGCTCCTTACAGTTCCAAGAGACCCAGTACTTC. The encoded protein is CASSSLQFQETQYF.

The chain links TRBV2 to TRBJ2-3; 7 bases are shared with TRBD2. The CDR3 totals 20 residues. J was trimmed by 0 bases and V by 4 bases; bases with no gene match: 19. Germline V CDR1 and CDR2: SNHLY, FYNNEI. The CDR3 bases are TGTGCCAGCAGTGTTACAACTTTGTGGGCCGGTAGCGGGAGCACAGATACGCAGTATTTT. Amino acid sequence: CASSVTTLWAGSGSTDTQYF.

The chain joins TRBV27 to TRBJ2-7, with D possibly being TRBD1 (6 bases). V lost 3 bases to trimming and J lost 1 base, with 7 bases between them. This CDR3 has 13 residues. Germline loops: CDR1 MNHEY, CDR2 SMNVEV (reference sequence). Here the CDR3 reads CASSFQGSYEQYF. CDR3 DNA sequence: TGTGCCAGCAGTTTTCAGGGGTCCTACGAGCAGTACTTC.

This sequence joins TRBV5-1 and TRBJ1-1; D might be TRBD1 (5 bases). V dropped 0 bases and J dropped 4 bases, with 7 bases sitting between them. Germline loops: CDR1 SGHRS, CDR2 YFSETQ. The CDR3 has 13 amino acids. In DNA, the CDR3 is TGCGCCAGCAGCTTGGGGGGGGGCACTGAAGCTTTCTTT. This codes for CASSLGGGTEAFF.

This chain uses TRBV6-5 with TRBJ2-2, with D uncertain. V shed 2 bases and J shed 7 bases, with 14 bases lying between them. The germline V gene has CDR1 MNHEY and CDR2 SVGAGI. The CDR3 totals 15 residues. This chain's CDR3 is CASSYAENYRGELFF. The CDR3 DNA follows: TGTGCCAGCAGTTACGCTGAGAATTACCGCGGGGAGCTGTTTTTT.

In regard to this clone: Other DNA sequences in this sample translate to the same CDR3. The CDR3 here is CSVETTGLNTEAFF. The CDR3 coding sequence is TGCAGCGTTGAAACCACAGGGTTAAACACTGAAGCTTTCTTT. The genes are TRBV29-1 and TRBJ1-1; tentative D call: TRBD1 (6 bases). The CDR3 spans 14 residues. CDR1 and CDR2 (germline): SQVTM, ANQGSEA. V was pared by 2 bases and J by 2 bases, with 12 bases between. The full variable domain, in which reference TRBV29-1 and TRBJ1-1 provide the parts outside the CDR3, is SAVISQKPSRDICQRGTSLTIQCQVDSQVTMMFWYRQQPGQSLTLIATANQGSEATYESGFVIDKFPISRPNLTFSTLTVSNMSPEDSSIYLCSVETTGLNTEAFFGQGTRLTVV.

V usage is TRBV27 and J usage is TRBJ1-2, with 11 nucleotides matching TRBD1. The CDR3 runs 14 residues. Trimming cost V 8 bases and J 5 bases; bases outside gene matches: 7. CDR1 is MNHEY, CDR2 SMNVEV, per germline (reference sequence). The CDR3 DNA follows: TGTGCCAGCTGCGGACAGGGGGCGCGGTATGGCTACACCTTC. It codes for CASCGQGARYGYTF.

This chain links TRBV13 with TRBJ2-1, with D maybe TRBD1 (6 bases). This CDR3 has 15 amino acids. The germline CDR1 and CDR2 sequences are PRHDT and FYEKMQ (reference sequence). V lost 0 bases and J lost 2, with 8 bases in between. The CDR3 is CASSLGTGTYNEQFF. The CDR3 DNA is TGTGCCAGCAGCTTAGGAACAGGGACCTACAATGAGCAGTTCTTC.

The gene calls are TRBV2 and TRBJ2-7, with 8 bases lining up with TRBD2. CDR3 length: 14 residues. The germline CDR1 and CDR2 sequences are SNHLY and FYNNEI. J gave up 3 bases and V 6 bases, and 7 bases lay outside the gene matches. Written as DNA, the CDR3 is TGTGCCAGCAGGCGGGGGGCAGAGCACTACGAGCAGTACTTC. Translation gives CASRRGAEHYEQYF.

The chain uses TRBV4-2 and TRBJ2-5, with D possibly TRBD1 on 5 matching bases. The CDR3 has 13 amino acids. Trimming removed 0 bases from V and 5 bases from J, with 7 bases in between. Germline CDR1 is LGHNA and CDR2 is YNFKEQ. CDR3: CASSQEPGETQYF. The CDR3 region has the DNA TGTGCCAGCAGCCAAGAGCCAGGGGAGACCCAGTACTTC.

The chain is built from TRBV30 and TRBJ2-1; 9 bases agree with TRBD2. Looked up from germline, CDR1 is GTSNPN and CDR2 is SVGIG (reference sequence). Trimming at V came to 1 base and at J to 5 bases, leaving 6 bases not matched to a gene. CDR3 size: 15 residues. The CDR3 here is CAWSAGGLANNEQFF. CDR3 DNA: TGTGCCTGGAGTGCGGGGGGACTAGCCAACAATGAGCAGTTCTTC.

J is TRBJ1-1 and V is TRBV30; no firm D call. Deletions cut 1 base from V and 2 bases from J, with 8 bases between. The CDR3 contains 13 residues. Germline V gene sequence: CDR1 GTSNPN, CDR2 SVGIG (reference sequence). CDR3 sequence reads: CAWSDELNTEAFF. The CDR3 nucleotides are TGTGCCTGGAGTGACGAGTTAAACACTGAAGCTTTCTTT. The full variable domain, its missing parts supplied by reference TRBV30 and TRBJ1-1, is SQTIHQWPATLVQPVGSPLSLECTVEGTSNPNLYWYRQAAGRGLQLLFYSVGIGQISSEVPQNLSASRPQDRQFILSSKKLLLSDSGFYLCAWSDELNTEAFFGQGTRLTVV.